This passage covers 18 T cell receptor beta chains from one sample sequenced in a study of cytomegalovirus exposure and HLA in healthy donors. Vbeta (60) and Jbeta (13) primers were used in the PCR. Sequenced by immunoSEQ multiplex PCR; TCRdb stores in-frame clones only, minus some. This table holds 120,000 to 150,000 clones, 73% found once. Sequencing was done on a sample of PBMCs. These receptors were obtained from a human donor in good health.

The chain employs TRBV7-9 and TRBJ1-5, with 10 bases lining up with TRBD1. J was trimmed by 3 bases and V by 5 bases; bases with no gene match: 4. Germline V gene data show CDR1 as SEHNR and CDR2 as FQNEAQ (reference sequence). CDR3 size: 15 residues. CDR3 sequence: CASSRTGGNNQPQHF. The DNA for the CDR3 is TGTGCCAGCAGCCGGACAGGGGGAAACAATCAGCCCCAGCATTTT. Using reference TRBV7-9 and TRBJ1-5 for the parts outside the CDR3, the full variable domain is DTGVSQNPRHKITKRGQNVTFRCDPISEHNRLYWYRQTLGQGPEFLTYFQNEAQLEKSRLLSDRFSAERPKGSFSTLEIQRTEQGDSAMYLCASSRTGGNNQPQHFGDGTRLSIL.

The J gene is TRBJ2-1, the V gene TRBV28, with a possible D match to TRBD1 (6 bases). V was shortened by 5 bases and J by 6 bases, with 20 bases between the two germline ends. The CDR3 has 16 amino acids. Germline V gives CDR1 MDHEN, CDR2 SYDVKM. The CDR3 is CASSPRDTNNGNEQFF. CDR3 in DNA: TGTGCCAGCAGTCCCAGGGACACCAACAACGGCAATGAGCAGTTCTTC.

The rearrangement uses TRBV6-6 and TRBJ2-7; weak D call: TRBD1 (6 bases). The CDR3 consists of 15 residues. The V gene's germline CDR1 is MNHNY and CDR2 SVGAGI (reference sequence). The V gene lost 5 bases and the J gene lost 1 base, with 15 bases spanning the gap. CDR3 protein: CASSTTGQRSYEQYF. The CDR3 DNA follows: TGTGCCAGCAGTACAACAGGACAGCGGTCCTACGAGCAGTACTTC.

The DNA of the CDR3 is TGTGCCAGCAGCTTAGGGGCGATTAATGAAAAACTGTTTTTT. Amino acid sequence: CASSLGAINEKLFF. The V gene is TRBV7-8, the J gene TRBJ1-4; D remains unclear. Germline CDR1 SGHVS, CDR2 FQNEAQ. This CDR3 contains 14 residues. V was trimmed by 1 base and J by 4 bases, leaving 7 bases between them.

The V and J genes are TRBV7-9 and TRBJ1-2; possibly TRBD1 for D (6 bases). Trimming took 5 bases from V and 6 from J, leaving 10 bases between them. Germline V gene sequence: CDR1 SEHNR, CDR2 FQNEAQ (reference sequence). The CDR3 has 12 residues. CDR3 sequence: CASSRTGNGYTF. CDR3 nucleotide sequence: TGTGCCAGCAGCCGTACAGGGAATGGCTACACCTTC.

V gene TRBV5-1 combines with J gene TRBJ2-2; possible D gene TRBD2, 7 bases. Trimming removed 8 bases from V and 4 bases from J, with 18 bases in between. This CDR3 has 15 residues. CDR1 is SGHRS, CDR2 YFSETQ, per germline. Written as DNA, the CDR3 is TGCGCCAGTCCGTGGGGGGGGGCCAGCACCGGGGAGCTGTTTTTT. Translated: CASPWGGASTGELFF.

This clone has just a few counts. The CDR3 is CAISEINQGVRETQYF. The CDR3 nucleotides are TGTGCCATCAGTGAGATCAATCAGGGGGTCAGGGAGACCCAGTACTTC. The gene calls are TRBV10-3 and TRBJ2-5; 7 bases map to TRBD1. The trim removed 2 bases at V and 5 bases at J, leaving 11 bases unmatched. Looked up from germline, CDR1 is ENHRY and CDR2 is SYGVKD. The CDR3 covers 16 residues.

The chain joins TRBV27 to TRBJ1-5, with 10 bases fitting TRBD1. J was trimmed by 0 bases and V by 7 bases; bases with no gene match: 9. The CDR3 is 17 amino acids. Per germline, CDR1 MNHEY and CDR2 SMNVEV (reference sequence). The CDR3 nucleotides read TGTGCCAGCACTTTTGGGACAGGGGTCGGTAGCAATCAGCCCCAGCATTTT. It encodes CASTFGTGVGSNQPQHF.

The chain carries TRBV5-4 and TRBJ1-2; D ambiguous. Per germline, CDR1 SGHNT and CDR2 YYREEE (reference sequence). V was cut by 0 bases and J by 3 bases, with 3 bases left in between. The CDR3 has 12 amino acids. The CDR3 region is CASSLADYGYTF. The CDR3 DNA is TGTGCCAGCAGCTTGGCAGACTATGGCTACACCTTC.

The chain recombines TRBV11-3 with TRBJ2-1, with 7 bases that match TRBD1. This CDR3 is built from 15 residues. The V gene end was trimmed by 7 bases and the J gene end by 8 bases; junction bases not matched to a gene: 14. CDR1 is SGHNT and CDR2 is YENEEA in the germline V gene. The CDR3 nucleotides read TGTGCCAGCACCCCATTCGGGCGACAGGGCGATGAGCAGTTCTTC. Protein: CASTPFGRQGDEQFF.

This clone was seen only a few times. This rearrangement joins TRBV7-9 to TRBJ1-5; tentatively, D is TRBD1 (5 bases). Germline CDR1 reads SEHNR; CDR2 reads FQNEAQ (reference sequence). The V gene lost 0 bases and the J gene lost 7 bases, with 10 bases spanning the gap. The length of the CDR3 is 14 residues. CDR3 bases: TGTGCCAGCAGCTTAGCAGGGGAAGGACAGCCCCAGCATTTT. It translates to CASSLAGEGQPQHF.

V gene TRBV5-1 combines with J gene TRBJ1-1; D remains unclear. Germline CDR1 reads SGHRS; CDR2 reads YFSETQ. V shed 0 bases and J shed 2 bases, with 8 bases lying between them. CDR3 size: 14 residues. CDR3 in amino acids: CASSLAADNTEAFF. CDR3 DNA: TGCGCCAGCAGCTTGGCGGCGGATAACACTGAAGCTTTCTTT. The full variable domain, in which reference TRBV5-1 and TRBJ1-1 provide the parts outside the CDR3, is KAGVTQTPRYLIKTRGQQVTLSCSPISGHRSVSWYQQTPGQGLQFLFEYFSETQRNKGNFPGRFSGRQFSNSRSEMNVSTLELGDSALYLCASSLAADNTEAFFGQGTRLTVV.

The gene calls are TRBV19 and TRBJ2-7; 9 bases are shared with TRBD2. CDR3 length: 14 amino acids. The germline gives CDR1 LNHDA, CDR2 SQIVND (reference sequence). The J segment lost 2 bases and the V segment lost 5 bases, leaving 4 bases of the junction unmatched. The CDR3 is CASSLSGSPYEQYF. The CDR3, as DNA: TGTGCCAGTAGTCTTAGCGGGAGCCCCTACGAGCAGTACTTC.

The chain has TRBV6-5 and TRBJ1-2; D is perhaps TRBD1 (5 bases). Trimming took off 5 bases at V and 6 bases at J, with 16 bases between the two ends. Per the germline V gene, CDR1 is MNHEY and CDR2 is SVGAGI. This CDR3 comprises 14 residues. This CDR3 reads CASSQGRGLNGYTF. The CDR3, as DNA: TGTGCCAGCAGTCAGGGTCGGGGGTTGAATGGCTACACCTTC.

The rearrangement uses TRBV9 and TRBJ2-2; possible D gene TRBD2, 5 bases. Germline-derived CDR1 and CDR2 are SGDLS and YYNGEE. This CDR3 contains 14 residues. The V end lost 0 bases, the J end lost 7 bases, and 10 bases lay between the germline ends. The CDR3 reads CASSVVGRDGELFF. The CDR3 region has the DNA TGTGCCAGCAGCGTAGTTGGACGGGACGGGGAGCTGTTTTTT.

This clone was recorded a few times. This CDR3 reads CASSLVEVHGYTF. The CDR3 DNA reads TGTGCCAGCAGCTTAGTGGAGGTCCATGGCTACACCTTC. V usage is TRBV7-9 and J usage is TRBJ1-2, with unresolved D. The CDR3 extends over 13 amino acids. Trimming removed 1 base at V and 6 bases at J, with 9 bases between. Looked up from germline, CDR1 is SEHNR and CDR2 is FQNEAQ (reference sequence).

This sequence joins TRBV5-1 and TRBJ2-3, with TRBD2 matching over 10 bases. CDR1 and CDR2 (germline): SGHRS, YFSETQ. After removal of 0 bases from V and 1 base from J, the junction contained 2 bases not matched to a gene. The CDR3 runs to 16 residues. The CDR3 sequence: CASSLDGTSGTDTQYF. The DNA of the CDR3 is TGCGCCAGCAGCTTGGACGGGACTAGCGGCACAGATACGCAGTATTTT.

This chain links TRBV2 with TRBJ2-1; 8 nucleotides match TRBD2. CDR1 SNHLY and CDR2 FYNNEI come from the germline V gene. The CDR3 is made up of 14 amino acids. V lost 8 bases and J lost 5; bases outside the gene matches: 8. This chain's CDR3 is CASSVAGNNNEQFF. Here the CDR3 DNA reads TGTGCCAGCTCGGTAGCGGGGAACAACAATGAGCAGTTCTTC.